This entry describes one T cell receptor beta chain. In assigning cohorts, the study relied on participant-reported clinical history. CDR1 and CDR2 (germline): SGHTA, FQGNSA. V lost 4 bases, J lost 2 bases, and 12 bases lay in between. This CDR3 comprises 14 residues. This sample is part of a study of blood T cell repertoires in COVID-19. Overall study: Acute-phase and convalescent COVID-19 samples originated in the United States, Italy and Spain. T cells, B-cell-depleted T cells, or PBMCs provided the cDNA or gDNA that served as material.

Original processing notes: Amplification from reference gene primers served as the basis for estimated nucleated cell counts. TCRdb's copy holds only in-frame clones and misses some; the assay was immunoSEQ multiplex PCR. The V and J calls and clone size come from that table; D and trimming were worked out from the DNA. Counted here are roughly 330,000 clones, 80% to 90% occurring once; the ten biggest clones make up about 5.2%. The sequence came from a woman aged 30 to 39 who had recovered from COVID-19. V usage is TRBV7-2 and J usage is TRBJ2-7, with D hard to call. Sample: PBMCs or T cells enriched from blood (not recorded which). CDR3 DNA sequence: TGTGCCAGCAGCTCGAACATGGTCACCTACGAGCAGTACTTC. Translated: CASSSNMVTYEQYF.